The 8 T cell receptor beta chains reported below all come from one sample, sequenced in a study of long-term antiretroviral therapy in people with HIV (dated by TCRdb to the early 2020s). The immunoSEQ hsTCRB v3.0 assay was used at survey level resolution for TRB variable region sequencing. This is the immuneACCESS table as TCRdb keeps it, with only in-frame sequences that have V and J called. A part of the clones is gone; compared with another copy, unresolved V genes explain less than half, and the rest is unexplained. The table for this sample lists 20,000 to 25,000 clones; roughly four fifths of them were counted only once. The ten largest clones represent around 5.7% of the sample. Material: unsorted PBMCs, obtained 0.2 years after starting antiretroviral therapy. Every receptor here comes from a woman aged 25 to 39 with HIV.

This chain connects TRBV5-1 to TRBJ1-4; D remains ambiguous. Deletions cut 3 bases from V and 8 bases from J, with 8 bases between. The germline V gene encodes CDR1 SGHRS and CDR2 YFSETQ. The CDR3 has 12 amino acids. CDR3 sequence reads: CASSSGREKLFF. Here the CDR3 DNA reads TGCGCCAGCAGCTCAGGACGCGAAAAACTGTTTTTT.

This chain connects TRBV30 to TRBJ1-3; TRBD1 matches at 8 bases. The V and J ends lost 5 bases and 3 bases, in that order; junction bases with no gene match: 9. CDR1 and CDR2 (germline): GTSNPN, SVGIG (reference sequence). CDR3 length: 15 residues. The CDR3 DNA reads TGTGCCTGGTCTCCGTCGGACAGGGATGGAAACACCATATATTTT. Encoded protein: CAWSPSDRDGNTIYF.

This clone was found once. The V and J genes are TRBV19 and TRBJ2-2; 7 bases agree with TRBD1. Germline CDR1 is LNHDA and CDR2 is SQIVND (reference sequence). V dropped 0 bases and J dropped 7; count of bases not matched to a gene: 17. The CDR3 is 19 amino acids. The CDR3 here is CASSIDQFGDRGHFGELFF. The CDR3 coding sequence is TGTGCCAGTAGTATAGATCAGTTTGGTGATAGGGGGCACTTCGGGGAGCTGTTTTTT.

V and J are TRBV10-3 and TRBJ2-3, with 7 bases that match TRBD2. CDR1 is ENHRY and CDR2 is SYGVKD in the germline V gene. CDR3 length: 18 residues. Germline trimming cut 6 bases from V and 2 bases from J; bases unmatched to any gene: 17. This chain's CDR3 is CAISGRRDRARNTDTQYF. CDR3 DNA: TGTGCCATCAGCGGGAGGAGAGATAGGGCCCGCAACACAGATACGCAGTATTTT.

V and J are TRBV6-5 and TRBJ1-1; D remains unclear. CDR1 and CDR2 (germline): MNHEY, SVGAGI. Trimming took 0 bases from V and 7 from J, leaving 12 bases between them. The CDR3 is made up of 14 amino acids. The DNA for the CDR3 is TGTGCCAGCAGTTACTCGGCCGGGCCGAATGAAGCTTTCTTT. Amino acid sequence: CASSYSAGPNEAFF.

The chain has TRBV7-6 and TRBJ1-4; D ambiguous. Germline V gives CDR1 SGHVS, CDR2 FNYEAQ. CDR3 length: 15 amino acids. The V and J ends lost 1 base and 0 bases respectively, with 6 bases between them. The CDR3 DNA sequence: TGTGCCAGCAGCTTAGGGGCGGCAACTAATGAAAAACTGTTTTTT. This encodes CASSLGAATNEKLFF. Based on the CDR3 plus reference TRBV7-6 and TRBJ1-4, the full variable domain is GAGVSQSPRYKVTKRGQDVALRCDPISGHVSLYWYRQALGQGPEFLTYFNYEAQQDKSGLPNDRFSAERPEGSISTLTIQRTEQRDSAMYRCASSLGAATNEKLFFGSGTQLSVL.

The genes are TRBV7-2 and TRBJ1-1, with D maybe TRBD1 (5 bases). The CDR3 extends over 12 amino acids. Trimming took off 5 bases at V and 8 bases at J, with 12 bases between the two ends. Germline values: CDR1 SGHTA, CDR2 FQGNSA. DNA for the CDR3: TGTGCCAGCAGCCGCTATCAGGGAGAAGCTTTCTTT. This encodes CASSRYQGEAFF. Filled out from reference TRBV7-2 and TRBJ1-1, the complete variable domain reads GAGVSQSPSNKVTEKGKDVELRCDPISGHTALYWYRQSLGQGLEFLIYFQGNSAPDKSGLPSDRFSAERTGGSVSTLTIQRTQQEDSAVYLCASSRYQGEAFFGQGTRLTVV.

This chain links TRBV4-2 with TRBJ2-1, with 10 positions matching TRBD2. Germline V gene lookup returns CDR1 LGHNA and CDR2 YNFKEQ. This CDR3 has 18 amino acids. Germline trimming cut 3 bases from V and 0 bases from J; bases unmatched to any gene: 8. In DNA form, the CDR3 reads TGTGCCAGCAGCCAGCATTCCAAGCGGGGGGGCTCCTACAATGAGCAGTTCTTC. This encodes CASSQHSKRGGSYNEQFF.